This is a list of T cell receptor beta chains from one sample in a study of blood T cell repertoires in COVID-19. Assay: immunoSEQ multiplex PCR; the TCRdb copy retains only in-frame clones and omits some. Of around 260,000 clones listed, 80% to 90% are singletons. The sequencing sample was made of peripheral blood. The receptors originated from a man in his 60s with acute or convalescent COVID-19. CDR3s include the opening cysteine and the closing phenylalanine or tryptophan. A D gene is named only where the DNA matches it firmly. Clone size is shown for a subset of rows, as once, few, many or a class of expanded clone.

>TRBJ2-1|TRBV27|once|.
TGTGCCAGCAGTTTTCGGGGGGCTAACAATGAGCAGTTCTTC
CASSFRGANNEQFF
>TRBJ1-1|TRBV7-9|.|.
TGTGCCAGCAGCTTACAGGCGAACACTGAAGCTTTCTTT
CASSLQANTEAFF
>TRBJ1-5|TRBV6-2/TRBV6-3|once|.
TGTGCCAGCAGCCCCCATCCGGGTTATAGCAATCAGCCCCAGCATTTT
CASSPHPGYSNQPQHF
>TRBJ2-6|TRBV4-3|.|TRBD1
TGCGCCAGCAGCCAAGATCGACAGGGGGCTTTCTCTGGGGCCAACGTCCTGACTTTC
CASSQDRQGAFSGANVLTF
>TRBJ1-1|TRBV7-8|.|.
TGTGCCAGCAGCGCAGGAGGGCATGAAGCTTTCTTT
CASSAGGHEAFF
>TRBJ2-3|TRBV7-2|once|TRBD2
TGTGCCAGCAGCTTGCGACTAGCGGGGGGCACAGATACGCAGTATTTT
CASSLRLAGGTDTQYF
>TRBJ1-1|TRBV27|once|TRBD1
TGTGCCAGCCGTGGTTGGGCAGGGGGGAACACTGAAGCTTTCTTT
CASRGWAGGNTEAFF
>TRBJ2-5|TRBV7-3|.|TRBD2
TGTGCCAGCAGCCAAAGGGGACTAGCGGGAAATCAAGAGACCCAGTACTTC
CASSQRGLAGNQETQYF
>TRBJ2-2|TRBV19|.|.
TGTGCCACTAACCGAGGGGGGGGCCGAGGGACCGGGGAGCTGTTTTTT
CATNRGGGRGTGELFF
>TRBJ1-3|TRBV30|once|.
TGTGCCTGGAGTGTGAGGGCAGGTGGAAACACCATATATTTT
CAWSVRAGGNTIYF
>TRBJ2-7|TRBV27|.|TRBD1
TGTGCCAGCAGTTTCCGGGACAGGGCCCGCGACGAGCAGTACTTC
CASSFRDRARDEQYF
>TRBJ2-1|TRBV7-2|.|TRBD2
TGTGCCAGCAGCTTGGGACTAGCGGAATACAATGAGCAGTTCTTC
CASSLGLAEYNEQFF
>TRBJ1-6|TRBV15|.|.
TGTGCCACCAGACCAAGGAGAAATAATTCACCCCTCCACTTT
CATRPRRNNSPLHF
>TRBJ1-5|TRBV3-1/TRBV3-2|.|TRBD1
TGTGCCAGCAGCCAGGCCGGGACAGGGCACCAGCCCCAGCATTTT
CASSQAGTGHQPQHF